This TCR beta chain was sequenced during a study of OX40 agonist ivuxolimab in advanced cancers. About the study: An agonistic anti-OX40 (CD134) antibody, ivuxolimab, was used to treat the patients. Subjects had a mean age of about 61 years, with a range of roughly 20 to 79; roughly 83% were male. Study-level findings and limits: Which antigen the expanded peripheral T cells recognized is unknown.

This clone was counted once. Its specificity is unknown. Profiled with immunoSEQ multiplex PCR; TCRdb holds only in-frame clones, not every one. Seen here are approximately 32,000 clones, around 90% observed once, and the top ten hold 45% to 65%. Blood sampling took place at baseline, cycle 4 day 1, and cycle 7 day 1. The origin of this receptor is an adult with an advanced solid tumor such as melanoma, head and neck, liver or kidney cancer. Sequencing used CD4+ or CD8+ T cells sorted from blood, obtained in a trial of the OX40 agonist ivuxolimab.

The CDR3 sequence is CASSVAAESYEQYF. The CDR3 DNA reads as TGTGCCAGCAGCGTAGCGGCGGAATCCTACGAGCAGTACTTC. The V call is TRBV9, the J call TRBJ2-7; D uncertain. Germline CDR1 is SGDLS and CDR2 is YYNGEE. This CDR3 region has 14 residues. Trimming cost V 0 bases and J 1 base, with 8 bases left between them.